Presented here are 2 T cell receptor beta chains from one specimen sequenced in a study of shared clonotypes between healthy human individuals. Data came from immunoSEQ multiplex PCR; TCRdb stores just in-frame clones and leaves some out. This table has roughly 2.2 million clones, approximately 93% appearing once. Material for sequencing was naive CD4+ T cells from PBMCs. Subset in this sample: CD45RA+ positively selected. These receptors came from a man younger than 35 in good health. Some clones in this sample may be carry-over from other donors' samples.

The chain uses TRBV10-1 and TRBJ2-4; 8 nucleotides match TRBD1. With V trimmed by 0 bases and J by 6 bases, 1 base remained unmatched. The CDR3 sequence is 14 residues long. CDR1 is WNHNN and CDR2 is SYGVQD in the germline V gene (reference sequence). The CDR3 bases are TGCGCCAGCAGTGAGTCGGGACAGGTAAACATTCAGTACTTC. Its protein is CASSESGQVNIQYF.

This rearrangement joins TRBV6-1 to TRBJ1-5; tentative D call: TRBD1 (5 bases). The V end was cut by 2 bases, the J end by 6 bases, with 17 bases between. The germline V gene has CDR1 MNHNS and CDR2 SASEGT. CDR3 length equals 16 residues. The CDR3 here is CASSELRAGRGQPQHF. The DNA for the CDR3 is TGTGCCAGCAGTGAACTCCGGGCGGGGCGCGGTCAGCCCCAGCATTTT.